This T cell receptor (beta chain) originates from a study of T cell responses to AZD1222 COVID-19 vaccine. General observations from the study: Most donors were white British and more were female, and clonal diversity was possibly underestimated. Two AZD1222 doses significantly raised spike-specific TCR breadth and depth over controls.

Regarding this clone: The antigen remains unidentified.

Profiled with immunoSEQ multiplex PCR; TCRdb holds only in-frame clones, not every one. The sample carries about 85,000 clones, approximately 91% recorded once. The trim removed 10 bases at V and 11 bases at J, leaving 21 bases unmatched. The CDR3 has 14 amino acids. Germline CDR1 reads SGHDT; CDR2 reads YYEEEE. The V gene is TRBV5-6, the J gene TRBJ2-7, with 7 bases fitting TRBD2. This material consisted of peripheral blood, taken on day 0 of AZD1222 vaccination. The sequence came from an adult in good health. The CDR3 reads CARYTGTTVRAEYF. The CDR3 bases are TGTGCCCGATACACCGGGACTACCGTACGAGCGGAGTACTTC.